A selection of T cell receptor beta chains follows, all from one sample in a study of radiation and T cells in renal cell carcinoma. Some clones are missing from TCRdb's copy, which holds only in-frame ones; the method was immunoSEQ multiplex PCR. The table lists roughly 120,000 clones, around 84% of them singletons. The sample in question was blood, obtained from a patient whose treatment included radiotherapy and nephrectomy. These receptors originate from a woman aged 60-75 years with renal cell carcinoma. The CDR3 runs from the conserved cysteine through the conserved F or W. The order of the fields is V gene, D gene, CDR3 length, clone size, J gene, CDR3 DNA, CDR3 protein. A D gene is named only where the DNA matches it firmly. Size tells how often a clone was seen (once, few, many) or the class of an expanded clone, and some rows leave it out.

v_gene: TRBV27
d_gene: .
len: 17
abundance: .
j_gene: TRBJ2-7
CDR3nt: TGTGCCAGCGCACTACTGGGAGGAGGGAATTCAGTGGACGAGCAGTACTTC
CDR3aa: CASALLGGGNSVDEQYF

v_gene: TRBV6-6
d_gene: .
len: 15
abundance: .
j_gene: TRBJ1-5
CDR3nt: TGTGCCAGCAGTTACTCCGGGGGCGCCGGGCAGCCCCAGCATTTT
CDR3aa: CASSYSGGAGQPQHF

v_gene: TRBV10-3
d_gene: TRBD1
len: 13
abundance: few
j_gene: TRBJ2-5
CDR3nt: TGTGCCACTGGGACAGGGGGCGGTGAGACCCAGTACTTC
CDR3aa: CATGTGGGETQYF

v_gene: TRBV5-1
d_gene: .
len: 14
abundance: .
j_gene: TRBJ2-2
CDR3nt: TGCGCCAGCACCGAGAGGTCGAACACCGGGGAGCTGTTTTTT
CDR3aa: CASTERSNTGELFF

v_gene: TRBV4-2
d_gene: TRBD1
len: 18
abundance: .
j_gene: TRBJ2-6
CDR3nt: TGTGCCAGCAGCTTGCGCCAGGGGGCGAGCTCTGGGGCCAACGTCCTGACTTTC
CDR3aa: CASSLRQGASSGANVLTF

v_gene: TRBV29-1
d_gene: .
len: 15
abundance: .
j_gene: TRBJ2-3
CDR3nt: TGCAGCGTTGCGACGTTGGCGGTAAGCACAGATACGCAGTATTTT
CDR3aa: CSVATLAVSTDTQYF

v_gene: TRBV28
d_gene: TRBD2
len: 13
abundance: once
j_gene: TRBJ2-7
CDR3nt: TGTGCCAGCAAAGCGGGAGCGTCCTACGAGCAGTACTTC
CDR3aa: CASKAGASYEQYF

v_gene: TRBV7-9
d_gene: .
len: 13
abundance: .
j_gene: TRBJ1-2
CDR3nt: TGTGCCAGCAGCTCTAACGGTGGCTATGGCTACACCTTC
CDR3aa: CASSSNGGYGYTF

v_gene: TRBV28
d_gene: .
len: 15
abundance: .
j_gene: TRBJ2-7
CDR3nt: TGTGCCAGCAGTACTACGAACAGGTTCTCCTACGAGCAGTACTTC
CDR3aa: CASSTTNRFSYEQYF

v_gene: TRBV28
d_gene: .
len: 13
abundance: .
j_gene: TRBJ1-2
CDR3nt: TGTGCCAGCAGTCCCACAGGGAGGTATGGCTACACCTTC
CDR3aa: CASSPTGRYGYTF

v_gene: TRBV7-9
d_gene: .
len: 17
abundance: .
j_gene: TRBJ1-1
CDR3nt: TGTGCCAGCAGCTCCCTGGGGGGGGGCCCCCGAAGCACTGAAGCTTTCTTT
CDR3aa: CASSSLGGGPRSTEAFF

v_gene: TRBV6-1
d_gene: .
len: 15
abundance: .
j_gene: TRBJ2-1
CDR3nt: TGTGCCAGCACGACAGCCAACCCACCCTACAATGAGCAGTTCTTC
CDR3aa: CASTTANPPYNEQFF

v_gene: TRBV6-6
d_gene: TRBD1
len: 14
abundance: .
j_gene: TRBJ1-2
CDR3nt: TGTGCCAGCAGCACGGGACAGGGGCTTGGTGGCTACACCTTC
CDR3aa: CASSTGQGLGGYTF

v_gene: TRBV9
d_gene: .
len: 14
abundance: .
j_gene: TRBJ2-1
CDR3nt: TGTGCCAGCAGCGTAGGATTGGGGTACAATGAGCAGTTCTTC
CDR3aa: CASSVGLGYNEQFF

v_gene: TRBV6-1
d_gene: TRBD1
len: 16
abundance: .
j_gene: TRBJ1-5
CDR3nt: TGTGCCAGCAGTGAAGCCGACAGGGGACTCAATCAGCCCCAGCATTTT
CDR3aa: CASSEADRGLNQPQHF

v_gene: TRBV4-3
d_gene: .
len: 15
abundance: .
j_gene: TRBJ1-2
CDR3nt: TGCGCCAGCAGCCCCCTCTTGGGGCCCGCCAATGGCTACACCTTC
CDR3aa: CASSPLLGPANGYTF

v_gene: TRBV7-9
d_gene: TRBD1
len: 14
abundance: once
j_gene: TRBJ1-1
CDR3nt: TGTGCCAGCAGTCGGACAGGGGGCGCGACTGAAGCTTTCTTT
CDR3aa: CASSRTGGATEAFF

v_gene: TRBV7-7
d_gene: TRBD1
len: 13
abundance: few
j_gene: TRBJ2-5
CDR3nt: TGTGCTAGCAGCCGGGACAGGGGGGAGACCCAGTACTTC
CDR3aa: CASSRDRGETQYF

v_gene: TRBV4-1
d_gene: TRBD2
len: 18
abundance: .
j_gene: TRBJ2-1
CDR3nt: TGCGCCAGCAGCCAAGAAACTAGCGGGGGGGGCTCCTACAATGAGCAGTTCTTC
CDR3aa: CASSQETSGGGSYNEQFF

v_gene: TRBV15
d_gene: .
len: 13
abundance: .
j_gene: TRBJ2-4
CDR3nt: TGTGCCACCAGCAGAGGGGCTACGAACATTCAGTACTTC
CDR3aa: CATSRGATNIQYF

v_gene: TRBV21-1
d_gene: .
len: 13
abundance: .
j_gene: TRBJ1-1
CDR3nt: TGTGCCAGCAGCAAGCAGGAGAACACTGAAGCTTTCTTT
CDR3aa: CASSKQENTEAFF

v_gene: TRBV5-4
d_gene: .
len: 16
abundance: .
j_gene: TRBJ1-2
CDR3nt: TGTGCCAGCAGCTTGCGTCTTCGACAGTATTCGGATGGCTACACCTTC
CDR3aa: CASSLRLRQYSDGYTF

v_gene: TRBV28
d_gene: TRBD1
len: 14
abundance: .
j_gene: TRBJ2-7
CDR3nt: TGTGCCAGCACTTTTATAGAACAGGGGTACGAGCAGTACTTC
CDR3aa: CASTFIEQGYEQYF

v_gene: TRBV7-9
d_gene: .
len: 16
abundance: .
j_gene: TRBJ2-3
CDR3nt: TGTGCCAGCAGCTTAGTGTCCGTAATTGGCACAGATACGCAGTATTTT
CDR3aa: CASSLVSVIGTDTQYF

v_gene: TRBV5-6
d_gene: .
len: 15
abundance: once
j_gene: TRBJ2-3
CDR3nt: TGTGCCAGCAGCTTGGAAGAGGGGGGCACAGATACGCAGTATTTT
CDR3aa: CASSLEEGGTDTQYF

v_gene: TRBV11-2
d_gene: TRBD2
len: 14
abundance: .
j_gene: TRBJ2-7
CDR3nt: TGTGCCAGCAGCTTAGTGGGACTACCCTACGAGCAGTACTTC
CDR3aa: CASSLVGLPYEQYF

v_gene: TRBV6-1
d_gene: TRBD1
len: 13
abundance: .
j_gene: TRBJ1-5
CDR3nt: TGTGCCAGCAGTGCAGACAGGGACCAGCCCCAGCATTTT
CDR3aa: CASSADRDQPQHF

v_gene: TRBV9
d_gene: .
len: 17
abundance: .
j_gene: TRBJ1-6
CDR3nt: TGTGCCAGCAGCTCCCCGGGGGGCAGGCCTTATAATTCACCCCTCCACTTT
CDR3aa: CASSSPGGRPYNSPLHF

v_gene: TRBV10-3
d_gene: TRBD1
len: 13
abundance: .
j_gene: TRBJ1-1
CDR3nt: TGTGCCATCTCCCGACAGGGACGCACTGAAGCTTTCTTT
CDR3aa: CAISRQGRTEAFF

v_gene: TRBV7-2
d_gene: TRBD1
len: 15
abundance: .
j_gene: TRBJ2-2
CDR3nt: TGTGCCAGCAGCCCCACAGGGGGCTACACCGGGGAGCTGTTTTTT
CDR3aa: CASSPTGGYTGELFF

v_gene: TRBV6-5
d_gene: .
len: 15
abundance: .
j_gene: TRBJ1-2
CDR3nt: TGTGCCAGCAGTTACTCGTTCAGGATTGGGTATGGCTACACCTTC
CDR3aa: CASSYSFRIGYGYTF

v_gene: TRBV11-2
d_gene: TRBD2
len: 16
abundance: .
j_gene: TRBJ2-3
CDR3nt: TGTGCCAGCAGCTTCGAACTAGCGGGAGGAGGAGATACGCAGTATTTT
CDR3aa: CASSFELAGGGDTQYF

v_gene: TRBV2
d_gene: .
len: 13
abundance: few
j_gene: TRBJ1-1
CDR3nt: TGTGCCAGCAGTGAACGAGGGAACACTGAAGCTTTCTTT
CDR3aa: CASSERGNTEAFF

v_gene: TRBV4-1
d_gene: TRBD1
len: 15
abundance: .
j_gene: TRBJ2-5
CDR3nt: TGCGCCAGCAGCCATTTTACAGGGGGTAAAGAGACCCAGTACTTC
CDR3aa: CASSHFTGGKETQYF

v_gene: TRBV6-1
d_gene: .
len: 16
abundance: .
j_gene: TRBJ1-1
CDR3nt: TGTGCCAGCAGTGAAGGGGGGGGCCGGGGAAACACTGAAGCTTTCTTT
CDR3aa: CASSEGGGRGNTEAFF

v_gene: TRBV5-1
d_gene: .
len: 15
abundance: .
j_gene: TRBJ1-1
CDR3nt: TGCGCCAGCAGCTTGGACAGGTCTTTGAACACTGAAGCTTTCTTT
CDR3aa: CASSLDRSLNTEAFF

v_gene: TRBV6-5
d_gene: .
len: 14
abundance: .
j_gene: TRBJ1-5
CDR3nt: TGTGCCAGCAGTTACTCGTGGGATAATCAGCCCCAGCATTTT
CDR3aa: CASSYSWDNQPQHF

v_gene: TRBV19
d_gene: .
len: 16
abundance: .
j_gene: TRBJ1-1
CDR3nt: TGTGCCAGTAGTATAGGGTTTGGGGGGCTGGGCACTGAAGCTTTCTTT
CDR3aa: CASSIGFGGLGTEAFF

v_gene: TRBV2
d_gene: .
len: 18
abundance: .
j_gene: TRBJ1-4
CDR3nt: TGTGCCAGCAGTGAAGAGGAGCGGGGGGGCCAAACTAATGAAAAACTGTTTTTT
CDR3aa: CASSEEERGGQTNEKLFF

v_gene: TRBV6-1
d_gene: TRBD2
len: 15
abundance: .
j_gene: TRBJ2-7
CDR3nt: TGTGCCAGCAGTGAAGTATTTAGCGGGATTTACGAGCAGTACTTC
CDR3aa: CASSEVFSGIYEQYF

v_gene: TRBV29-1
d_gene: .
len: 15
abundance: .
j_gene: TRBJ1-2
CDR3nt: TGCAGCGTTGGATCTCTACGACTGGGAATAGCTGGCTACACCTTC
CDR3aa: CSVGSLRLGIAGYTF

v_gene: TRBV5-1
d_gene: .
len: 15
abundance: .
j_gene: TRBJ2-2
CDR3nt: TGCGCCAGCAGGAGCGGAGGGAGTGGTACCGGGGAGCTGTTTTTT
CDR3aa: CASRSGGSGTGELFF

v_gene: TRBV5-7
d_gene: .
len: 13
abundance: .
j_gene: TRBJ2-7
CDR3nt: TGTGCCAGCAGCTTAAGGGCTACCTACGAGCAGTACTTC
CDR3aa: CASSLRATYEQYF

v_gene: TRBV27
d_gene: TRBD1
len: 13
abundance: few
j_gene: TRBJ1-1
CDR3nt: TGTGCCAGCAGTTTATACAGGGGCACTGAAGCTTTCTTT
CDR3aa: CASSLYRGTEAFF

v_gene: TRBV28
d_gene: .
len: 16
abundance: .
j_gene: TRBJ1-6
CDR3nt: TGTGCCAGCAGTCCGGGGGGGACACCCAATAATTCACCCCTCCACTTT
CDR3aa: CASSPGGTPNNSPLHF

v_gene: TRBV7-2
d_gene: .
len: 14
abundance: .
j_gene: TRBJ2-3
CDR3nt: TGTGCCAGCAGGGGTGCTAGCTTCACAGATACGCAGTATTTT
CDR3aa: CASRGASFTDTQYF

v_gene: TRBV13
d_gene: TRBD1
len: 15
abundance: .
j_gene: TRBJ1-4
CDR3nt: TGTGCCAGCAGCCTACAGGGGGCGGGCGATGAAAAACTGTTTTTT
CDR3aa: CASSLQGAGDEKLFF

v_gene: TRBV4-1
d_gene: TRBD1
len: 14
abundance: .
j_gene: TRBJ2-4
CDR3nt: TGCGCCAGCAGCCAAGAGGCAGGGGGTGGCATTCAGTACTTC
CDR3aa: CASSQEAGGGIQYF

v_gene: TRBV19
d_gene: TRBD2
len: 15
abundance: .
j_gene: TRBJ2-7
CDR3nt: TGTGCCAGTAGTATAGAAAGCGGGGGCTCCTACGAGCAGTACTTC
CDR3aa: CASSIESGGSYEQYF

v_gene: TRBV28
d_gene: .
len: 13
abundance: .
j_gene: TRBJ2-2
CDR3nt: TGTGCCAGCAGCGGGAGAAACACCGGGGAGCTGTTTTTT
CDR3aa: CASSGRNTGELFF

v_gene: TRBV9
d_gene: TRBD2
len: 16
abundance: .
j_gene: TRBJ2-2
CDR3nt: TGTGCCAGCAGCAGAACTAGCGGGTCGCGTCACGGGGAGCTGTTTTTT
CDR3aa: CASSRTSGSRHGELFF

v_gene: TRBV27
d_gene: TRBD1
len: 15
abundance: once
j_gene: TRBJ1-5
CDR3nt: TGTGCCAGCAGCAGTATATCACAGGGGAGGCAGCCCCAGCATTTT
CDR3aa: CASSSISQGRQPQHF

v_gene: TRBV5-4
d_gene: TRBD1
len: 15
abundance: .
j_gene: TRBJ2-7
CDR3nt: TGTGCCAGCAGTACCGGACAGGGGATAGACTACGAGCAGTACTTC
CDR3aa: CASSTGQGIDYEQYF

v_gene: TRBV9
d_gene: .
len: 14
abundance: .
j_gene: TRBJ1-1
CDR3nt: TGTGCCAGCAGCGCCTCGGGGGGCAGGGCTGAAGCTTTCTTT
CDR3aa: CASSASGGRAEAFF

v_gene: TRBV30
d_gene: TRBD2
len: 15
abundance: .
j_gene: TRBJ2-1
CDR3nt: TGTGCCTGGAGTGTACTCGCGGGAGGGCGCAATGAGCAGTTCTTC
CDR3aa: CAWSVLAGGRNEQFF